This T cell receptor beta chain was sequenced during a study of identical twins. Study-wide results and caveats: Researchers caution that invariant MAIT and iNKT cells could partly confound zero-insertion analyses.

In every case, the donor was a healthy Caucasian. In TCRdb, the 5' RACE reads were re-called with MiXCR into one record per CDR3 protein. The sample includes approximately 210,000 distinct CDR3 sequences, 5% to 7% seen only once; the top ten take roughly 15%. On this clonotype itself: The antigen remains undetermined.

The sample was also reused in another study, on T cells expressing NK-cell markers. That source reports: For five or six donors, the dominant NKG2C+ clonotypes made up roughly 1.0-7.0% of their CD8+ T cells.

The TCR comes from a woman aged 18-30 years in good health. Material for sequencing was CD8+ T cells sorted from blood.

The CDR3 DNA is TGTGCCAGCACCCCACAGGGGGTGGATTATGGCTACACCTTC. Encoded protein: CASTPQGVDYGYTF. The chain joins TRBV9 to TRBJ1-2; TRBD1 aligns across 8 bases. The V gene's germline CDR1 is SGDLS and CDR2 YYNGEE. Unmatched junction bases numbered 9, after V lost 6 bases and J lost 5 bases. This CDR3 contains 14 residues.